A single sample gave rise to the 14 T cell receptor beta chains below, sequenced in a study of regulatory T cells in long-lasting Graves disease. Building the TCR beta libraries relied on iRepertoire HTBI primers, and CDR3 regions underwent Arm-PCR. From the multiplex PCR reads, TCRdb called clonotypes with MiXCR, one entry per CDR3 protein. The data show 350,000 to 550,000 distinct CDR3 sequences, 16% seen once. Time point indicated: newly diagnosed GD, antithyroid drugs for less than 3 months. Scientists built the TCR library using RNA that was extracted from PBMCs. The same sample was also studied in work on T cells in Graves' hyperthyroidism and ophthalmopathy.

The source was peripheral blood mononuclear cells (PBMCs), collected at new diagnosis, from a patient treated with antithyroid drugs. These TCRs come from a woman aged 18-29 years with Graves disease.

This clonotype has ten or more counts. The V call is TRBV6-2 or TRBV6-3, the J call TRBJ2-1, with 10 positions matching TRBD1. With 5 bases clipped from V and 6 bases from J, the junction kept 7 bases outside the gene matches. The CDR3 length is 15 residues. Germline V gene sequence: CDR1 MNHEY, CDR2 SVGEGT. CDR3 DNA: TGTGCCAGCAGTACGGGACAGGGGACGGGCAATGAGCAGTTCTTC. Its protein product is CASSTGQGTGNEQFF.

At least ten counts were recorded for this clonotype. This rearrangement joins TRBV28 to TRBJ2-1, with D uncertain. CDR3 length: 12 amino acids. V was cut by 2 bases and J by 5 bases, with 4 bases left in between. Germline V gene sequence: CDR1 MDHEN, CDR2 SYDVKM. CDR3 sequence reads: CASSLQHNEQFF. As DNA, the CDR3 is TGTGCCAGCAGTTTACAACACAATGAGCAGTTCTTC.

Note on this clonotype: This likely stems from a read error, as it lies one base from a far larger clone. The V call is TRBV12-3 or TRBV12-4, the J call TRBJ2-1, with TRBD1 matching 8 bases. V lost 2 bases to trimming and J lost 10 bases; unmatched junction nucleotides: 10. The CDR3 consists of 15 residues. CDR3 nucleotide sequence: TGTGCCAGCAGTTTATCCCCCGACAGGGGCTACGAGCAGTTCTTC. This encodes CASSLSPDRGYEQFF.

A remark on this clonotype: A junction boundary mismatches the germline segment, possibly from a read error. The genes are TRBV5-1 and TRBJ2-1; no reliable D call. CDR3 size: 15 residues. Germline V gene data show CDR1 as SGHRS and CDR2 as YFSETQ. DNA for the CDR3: TGCGCCAGCGGCTTTTTAGGAGAGACCTACAATGAGCAGTTCTTC. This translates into CASGFLGETYNEQFF.

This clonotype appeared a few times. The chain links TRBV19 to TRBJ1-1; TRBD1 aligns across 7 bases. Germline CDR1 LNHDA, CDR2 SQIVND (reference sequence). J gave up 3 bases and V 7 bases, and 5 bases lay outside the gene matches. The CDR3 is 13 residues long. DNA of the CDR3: TGTGCCAGTAATCACAGGGGTCACACTGAAGCTTTCTTT. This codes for CASNHRGHTEAFF.

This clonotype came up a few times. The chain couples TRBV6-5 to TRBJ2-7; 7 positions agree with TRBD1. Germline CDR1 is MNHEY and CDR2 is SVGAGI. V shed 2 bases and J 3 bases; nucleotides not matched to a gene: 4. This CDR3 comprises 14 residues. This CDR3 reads CASSYDREGYEQYF. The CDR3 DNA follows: TGTGCCAGCAGTTACGACAGGGAAGGCTACGAGCAGTACTTC.

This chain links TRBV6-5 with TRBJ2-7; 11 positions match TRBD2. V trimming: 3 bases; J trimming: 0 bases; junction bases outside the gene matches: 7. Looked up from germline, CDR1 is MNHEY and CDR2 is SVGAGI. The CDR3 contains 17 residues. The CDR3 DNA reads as TGTGCCAGCAGTTATGCTAGACTAGCGGGAAGCTCCTACGAGCAGTACTTC. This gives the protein CASSYARLAGSSYEQYF.

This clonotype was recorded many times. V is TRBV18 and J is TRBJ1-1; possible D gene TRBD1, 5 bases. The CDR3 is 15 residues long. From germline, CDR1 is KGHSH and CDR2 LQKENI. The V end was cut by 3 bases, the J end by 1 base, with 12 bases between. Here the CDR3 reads CASSPDRGSNTEAFF. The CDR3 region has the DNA TGTGCCAGCTCACCTGATCGGGGCTCGAACACTGAAGCTTTCTTT.

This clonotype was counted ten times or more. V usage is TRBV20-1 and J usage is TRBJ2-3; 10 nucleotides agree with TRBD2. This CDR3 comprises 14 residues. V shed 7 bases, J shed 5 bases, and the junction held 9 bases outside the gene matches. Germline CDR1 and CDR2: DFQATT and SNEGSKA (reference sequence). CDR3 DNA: TGCAGTGTCAGGAAGCGGGAGGGGAGAGATACGCAGTATTTT. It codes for CSVRKREGRDTQYF.

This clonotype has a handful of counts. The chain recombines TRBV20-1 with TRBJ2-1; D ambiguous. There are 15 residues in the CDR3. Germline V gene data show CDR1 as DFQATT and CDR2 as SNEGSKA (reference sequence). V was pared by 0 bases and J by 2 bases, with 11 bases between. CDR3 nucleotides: TGCAGTGCTAGAGACCGTTCCCGCCCCTACAATGAGCAGTTCTTC. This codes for CSARDRSRPYNEQFF.

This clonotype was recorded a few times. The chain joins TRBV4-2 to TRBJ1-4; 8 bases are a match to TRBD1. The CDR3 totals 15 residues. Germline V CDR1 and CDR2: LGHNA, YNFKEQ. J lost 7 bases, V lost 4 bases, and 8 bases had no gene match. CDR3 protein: CASSRETGGREKLFF. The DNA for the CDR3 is TGTGCCAGCAGCCGAGAAACAGGGGGGCGTGAAAAACTGTTTTTT.

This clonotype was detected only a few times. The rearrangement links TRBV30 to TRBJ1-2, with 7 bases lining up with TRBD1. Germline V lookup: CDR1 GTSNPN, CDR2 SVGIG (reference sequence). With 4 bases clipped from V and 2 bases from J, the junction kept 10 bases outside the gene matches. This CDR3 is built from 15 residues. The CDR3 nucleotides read TGTGCCTGGACTTCGGGGCAGGGGGGGAACTATGGCTACACCTTC. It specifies CAWTSGQGGNYGYTF.

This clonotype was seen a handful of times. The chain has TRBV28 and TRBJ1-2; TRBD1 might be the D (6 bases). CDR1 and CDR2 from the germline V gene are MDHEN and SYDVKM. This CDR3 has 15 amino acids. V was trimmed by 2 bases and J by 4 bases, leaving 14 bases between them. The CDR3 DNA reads TGTGCCAGCAGTTTAGGTACAGGGACCTTCTATGGCTACACCTTC. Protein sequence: CASSLGTGTFYGYTF.

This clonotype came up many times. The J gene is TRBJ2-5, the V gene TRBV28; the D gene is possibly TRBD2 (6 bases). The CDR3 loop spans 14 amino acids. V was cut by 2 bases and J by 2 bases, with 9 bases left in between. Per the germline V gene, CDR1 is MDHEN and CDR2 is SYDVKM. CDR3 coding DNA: TGTGCCAGCAGTTTACGCGGGGTGCAAGAGACCCAGTACTTC. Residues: CASSLRGVQETQYF.